Sequencing of this TCR beta chain was carried out in a study of blood T cell repertoires in COVID-19 (TCRdb year 2020). Regarding the research as a whole: Samples covering the acute and convalescent phases of COVID-19 were provided by collaborators in the United States, Italy and Spain. The samples were drawn from two sources: the first 160 participants of the ongoing ImmuneRACE study, and 1,000 to 1,500 subjects contributed by 6 global collaborators. The prospective study material was composed of cDNA or gDNA derived from T cells, B-cell-depleted T cells, or PBMCs. A freely available public database, intended as a resource for researchers studying the immune response to SARS-CoV-2, is where the repertoires were released. A de-identified subject ID, COVID-19 status, age in years and sex were almost always included in the sample metadata. HLA class I and class II types, where available, came from metadata supplied by the sample provider rather than from assay-based typing. Subjects who had been exposed to COVID-19, were actively infected with it, or had recovered from it provided the deeply sampled blood TCRbeta repertoires that made up the dataset. Beyond this particular receptor, the publication reports: The amount of clinical and demographic metadata varied by source and participant and was provided uncurated.

Points on this clone: Its antigen is unknown. Per-base quality was not reported, and no clone a single base away is much larger than it.

Collaborating institutions collected whole blood in K2EDTA tubes following their own protocols. For TCRbeta analysis, collaborators shipped samples in one of three forms: frozen whole blood, isolated PBMCs, or DNA extracted from either of those sample types. TCRbeta CDR3 regions were amplified from genomic DNA using the immunoSEQ Assay, a bias-controlled multiplex PCR. In the paper's pipeline: The number of nucleated cells in each sample was estimated from the amplification of reference gene primers within the assay. To quantify the absolute abundance of each unique TCRbeta CDR3 rearrangement, sequence reads were collapsed and filtered. Productive Simpson clonality was computed per sample as the square root of Simpson's diversity index over productive rearrangements. In TCRdb, the immuneACCESS table is reduced to in-frame sequences with V and J assigned. These tables do not hold every clone; where another copy was compared, an unresolved V gene accounts for under half, and the others remain unexplained. From that table come the V and J calls and clone size; the DNA was used to work out D and trimming. Here the sample has under 300,000 clones; around 87% occur a single time. The top ten clonotypes cover about 7.1% of the sample.

The receptor's source is a woman aged 70-85 years with active or convalescent COVID-19. The sequenced sample was peripheral blood.

The base sequence is TGTGCCAGCAGCCGGGGACTGGGCTACGAGCAGTACTTC. This encodes CASSRGLGYEQYF. The V and J segments used are TRBV6-2 or TRBV6-3 and TRBJ2-7; the D gene is perhaps TRBD2, from 6 matching bases. The CDR3 numbers 13 residues from cysteine through phenylalanine. Only the CDR3 part of the read is kept: 39 bases, read in frame from the first base. The V end loses 6 bases and the J end loses 3 bases, and a stretch of 12 bases separates them. The germline V gene specifies MNHEY as CDR1 and SVGEGT as CDR2.